This TCR beta chain is from a study of T cell responses to AZD1222 COVID-19 vaccine listed by TCRdb under 2021. Turning to the overall study: TCR sequencing was performed for 233 trial participants, of whom about 200 were given two doses of AZD1222 and about 25 were given two doses of MenACWY control vaccine. Trial participants were enrolled by age into subgroups of 18-55, 56-69 and 70-plus years, and roughly 160, 29 and 62 TCR-sequenced participants, respectively, were included in these subgroups. The investigation overall reported the following: In the small 56-69-year group, the increase in depth fell short of significance, most likely because of low power. CD4 TCRs associated with the vaccine covered the entire spike protein, and the dominant responses were in regions 160-218 and 743-854. Reportedly, close to half of the unique spike-specific TCRs recognized epitopes lying outside the regions that are mutated in the B.1.351 and B.1.1.7 variants. Participants were mostly white British, with more females than males. The authors suggested clonal diversity may have been underestimated. Because no samples from the day 14 peak response were available, repertoires could be characterized only after the peak T cell response. Conclusions about previously exposed vaccinees are limited because only 5 or 6 AZD1222 recipients were SARS-CoV-2 seropositive at baseline. A significant rise in spike-specific TCR breadth and depth was observed after two AZD1222 doses relative to day 0 and relative to MenACWY recipients.

CDR1 SGHAT and CDR2 FQNNGV are derived from the germline V gene. Trimming costs V 5 bases and J 5 bases, and their ends lie 12 bases apart. The CDR3, cysteine through phenylalanine, is 13 amino acids long. Only CDR3 DNA remains: 39 bases, in frame from the first base. The CDR3 regions of human TCRbeta chains were subjected to immunosequencing. The study's own analysis went as follows. Repertoire TCRs were matched against a reference library of SARS-CoV-2-specific TCRs generated with the MIRA antigen-specificity platform. Breadth was defined as the fraction of unique TCRs that were SARS-CoV-2-associated, and depth was defined as the fraction of total T cells that were SARS-CoV-2-associated. Using the MIRA data, each spike-specific TCR was assigned both to the spike region to which the TCR was reactive and to a CD4 or CD8 class. Log10-transformed breadth and depth values were compared by one-way ANOVA with Sidak's multiple comparisons tests. Held by TCRdb, this immuneACCESS table contains in-frame sequences only and omits some clones. Under half of the omission traces to an unresolved V gene where checked; the cause of the rest is unknown. D and trimming were read from the DNA, whereas the V and J calls and clone size are those reported in that table. Counted in this sample were some 130,000 clones; about 82% of them appeared once. The ten biggest clones cover around 8.3% of the sample.

The sample holds one count of this clone. The target of this receptor is not known. Base qualities are not provided; no much larger clone lies one nucleotide away. Per the publication, the time point label means: about 28 days (+/-7) after the second vaccine dose. This specimen's treatment or condition label, per the study, means: meningococcal conjugate vaccine given as trial control. Vaccinee samples came from UK trials COV001 and COV002, including a single-blind randomized controlled phase 2/3 trial of AZD1222 (ChAdOx1 nCoV-19) in healthy adults. For TCRbeta chain sequencing, PBMC samples were collected from trial participants at day 0 and at day 28 after the second dose.

This clonotype was obtained from an adult who received the MenACWY meningococcal vaccine as a control. Sequencing used peripheral blood, obtained 28 days after the second dose of the MenACWY control vaccine. The rearrangement combines TRBV11-2 with TRBJ2-5; no D gene call is confident. For the CDR3, the sequence is CASSLTVLETQYF. The DNA sequence is TGTGCCAGCAGCCTTACAGTCCTGGAGACCCAGTACTTC.